This T cell receptor beta chain was recovered during a study of T cell changes during pregnancy in multiple sclerosis. Profiled with immunoSEQ multiplex PCR; TCRdb holds only in-frame clones, not every one. In the table there are approximately 80,000 clones, approximately 94% of which are singletons. Germline values: CDR1 WNHNN, CDR2 SYGVQD (reference sequence). Trimming stripped 2 bases from V and 1 base from J, with 12 bases between. The CDR3 covers 15 residues. The sequencing here drew on peripheral blood, taken in the third trimester of pregnancy. J is TRBJ2-7 and V is TRBV10-1; a possible D gene is TRBD1 (6 bases). This receptor was identified in a female donor with multiple sclerosis, enrolled in a pregnancy study. CDR3 nucleotide sequence: TGCGCCAGCAGTGAGGGGTGGACAGAGTCCTACGAGCAGTACTTC. Encoded protein: CASSEGWTESYEQYF.